The 21 T cell receptor beta chains presented below share a single source sample, sequenced in a study of OX40 agonist ivuxolimab in advanced cancers. Assay: immunoSEQ multiplex PCR; the TCRdb copy retains only in-frame clones and omits some. In the table there are over 40,000 clones, approximately 80% of which are singletons. The source was CD4+ or CD8+ T cells sorted from blood, collected in a trial of the OX40 agonist ivuxolimab. The receptors stem from an adult with an advanced solid tumor such as melanoma, head and neck, liver or kidney cancer.

This sequence joins TRBV10-3 and TRBJ1-3, with a weak D call TRBD1 (5 bases). This CDR3 is 13 amino acids long. Trimming shortened V by 8 bases and J by 1 base, and 9 bases separated the two germline ends. Germline V gene lookup returns CDR1 ENHRY and CDR2 SYGVKD. CDR3 sequence: CAIGGGSGNTIYF. The CDR3 region has the DNA TGTGCCATCGGGGGAGGTTCTGGAAACACCATATATTTT.

In DNA, the CDR3 is TGTGCCAGCAGTACCCGGCAGGGCCCTAATGAAAAACTGTTTTTT. Protein: CASSTRQGPNEKLFF. The V gene is TRBV6-6, the J gene TRBJ1-4; TRBD1 is a possible D gene (5 bases). Per germline, CDR1 MNHNY and CDR2 SVGAGI (reference sequence). There are 15 residues in the CDR3. Between the trimmed V and J ends, which lost 5 bases and 3 bases, there was a span of 13 bases.

The DNA of the CDR3 is TGTGCCAGCAGCCCCCAGGGAGGCGGTGGAGAGACCCAGTACTTC. It codes for CASSPQGGGGETQYF. The J gene is TRBJ2-5, the V gene TRBV7-2, with D maybe TRBD2 (6 bases). Germline-derived CDR1 and CDR2 are SGHTA and FQGNSA. The germline V and J ends were trimmed by 5 bases and 4 bases, with 17 bases remaining between them. The CDR3 length is 15 residues.

The rearrangement joins TRBV7-3 to TRBJ2-7, with 9 bases aligning to TRBD2. The CDR3 is 16 amino acids. Germline CDR1 reads SGHTA; CDR2 reads FQGTGA. V lost 0 bases and J lost 6; bases outside the gene matches: 9. CDR3 sequence: CASSLTGGLAGREQYF. The CDR3 DNA follows: TGTGCCAGCAGCTTAACGGGAGGTCTAGCGGGACGCGAGCAGTACTTC.

This chain links TRBV5-1 with TRBJ2-7; D perhaps matches TRBD2 (6 bases). Germline assignment: CDR1 SGHRS and CDR2 YFSETQ. Trimming removed 4 bases at V and 6 bases at J, with 23 bases between. This CDR3 has 16 residues. CDR3 coding DNA: TGCGCCAGCAGCCGAATTGAGTCGGGGACTGGACTCGAGCAGTACTTC. Residues: CASSRIESGTGLEQYF. Full variable domain (rest looked up from reference TRBV5-1 and TRBJ2-7): KAGVTQTPRYLIKTRGQQVTLSCSPISGHRSVSWYQQTPGQGLQFLFEYFSETQRNKGNFPGRFSGRQFSNSRSEMNVSTLELGDSALYLCASSRIESGTGLEQYFGPGTRLTVT.

The V gene is TRBV28, the J gene TRBJ2-1; 7 nucleotides agree with TRBD1. The J segment lost 1 base and the V segment lost 5 bases, leaving 2 bases of the junction unmatched. Germline V gene data show CDR1 as MDHEN and CDR2 as SYDVKM. This CDR3 contains 14 residues. The CDR3 reads CASSIQGSYNEQFF. The CDR3 DNA reads as TGTGCCAGCAGTATACAGGGGTCCTACAATGAGCAGTTCTTC.

V and J are TRBV4-1 and TRBJ2-1, with D possibly matching TRBD1 (6 bases). Trimming shortened V by 3 bases and J by 7 bases, and 13 bases separated the two germline ends. The germline V gene encodes CDR1 MGHRA and CDR2 YSYEKL. The CDR3 consists of 14 residues. The CDR3 DNA follows: TGCGCCAGCAGCCAGGGGGCCATGGGAAATGAGCAGTTCTTC. As protein: CASSQGAMGNEQFF.

The chain is built from TRBV11-2 and TRBJ2-2; 8 positions agree with TRBD2. The germline V gene encodes CDR1 SGHAT and CDR2 FQNNGV. The CDR3 has 15 residues. V lost 8 bases to trimming and J lost 4 bases; unmatched junction nucleotides: 9. The CDR3 DNA sequence: TGTGCCAGCTCGGTAGCGGGGTCGGCCACCGGGGAGCTGTTTTTT. Amino acids: CASSVAGSATGELFF.

The chain links TRBV5-3 to TRBJ2-2, with D possibly matching TRBD2 (6 bases). TRBV5-3 is filed as an ORF, its function uncertain. V lost 3 bases to trimming and J lost 0 bases, with 9 bases between them. CDR3 length equals 15 residues. The CDR3 is CARSSGGANTGELFF. The CDR3 coding sequence is TGTGCCAGAAGCTCAGGCGGGGCGAACACCGGGGAGCTGTTTTTT.

The chain combines TRBV5-8 with TRBJ2-2; 7 positions match TRBD1. The CDR3 covers 15 residues. Germline loops: CDR1 SGHTS, CDR2 YDEGEE. Trimming took 4 bases from V and 3 from J; bases not matched to a gene: 6. The CDR3 DNA sequence: TGTGCCAGCAGCGCACGACAGGGTTACACCGGGGAGCTGTTTTTT. It specifies CASSARQGYTGELFF.

CDR3 sequence (DNA): TGTGCCAGCTCAGAGTCTAGGGGGTACCAAGAGACCCAGTACTTC. It specifies CASSESRGYQETQYF. The chain recombines TRBV18 with TRBJ2-5; possibly TRBD1 for D (6 bases). Germline V gene data show CDR1 as KGHSH and CDR2 as LQKENI. V lost 5 bases to trimming and J lost 0 bases, with 13 bases between them. CDR3 length: 15 amino acids.

The chain carries TRBV4-1 and TRBJ2-3; a weak D match, TRBD2 (5 bases). Trimming removed 0 bases from V and 2 bases from J, with 12 bases in between. CDR1 and CDR2 from the germline V gene are MGHRA and YSYEKL. The CDR3 has 16 amino acids. The CDR3, as DNA: TGCGCCAGCAGCCAAGATTTACTAGGGTTCACAGATACGCAGTATTTT. Its translation is CASSQDLLGFTDTQYF.

The rearrangement links TRBV9 to TRBJ2-3, with D unclear. The CDR3 has 13 amino acids. The germline CDR1 and CDR2 sequences are SGDLS and YYNGEE. The ends were cut back, 0 bases at V and 2 bases at J, with 4 bases in the middle. DNA for the CDR3: TGTGCCAGCAGCGTAGGGCTCACAGATACGCAGTATTTT. This translates into CASSVGLTDTQYF.

The chain has TRBV27 and TRBJ1-2, with TRBD1 matching 7 bases. J lost 7 bases, V lost 8 bases, and 10 bases had no gene match. CDR1 is MNHEY, CDR2 SMNVEV, per germline (reference sequence). The CDR3 is 13 residues long. CDR3: CASRNRGVGGYTF. The CDR3 bases are TGTGCCAGCCGAAACAGGGGAGTGGGTGGCTACACCTTC.

The chain has TRBV10-3 and TRBJ2-1, with a possible D match to TRBD2 (6 bases). CDR1 and CDR2 (germline): ENHRY, SYGVKD. V lost 7 bases and J 7 bases, leaving 14 bases between the germline ends. The CDR3 runs 13 residues. The CDR3 nucleotides read TGTGCCATCAATGGGGGAGGTACGAATGAGCAGTTCTTC. Its protein is CAINGGGTNEQFF.

This chain joins TRBV13 and TRBJ2-6; a weak D match, TRBD1 (6 bases). This CDR3 region has 16 residues. V was cut by 5 bases and J by 2 bases, with 13 bases left in between. The germline CDR1 and CDR2 sequences are PRHDT and FYEKMQ (reference sequence). CDR3: CASSRTGSPGANVLTF. Here the CDR3 DNA reads TGTGCCAGCAGCCGCACAGGGAGCCCTGGGGCCAACGTCCTGACTTTC. Based on the CDR3 plus reference TRBV13 and TRBJ2-6, the full variable domain is AAGVIQSPRHLIKEKRETATLKCYPIPRHDTVYWYQQGPGQDPQFLISFYEKMQSDKGSIPDRFSAQQFSDYHSELNMSSLELGDSALYFCASSRTGSPGANVLTFGAGSRLTVL.

The CDR3 sequence is CASSATLPASGSRSEQFF. CDR3 coding DNA: TGTGCCAGCAGTGCAACCCTCCCCGCTAGCGGGAGCCGGAGTGAGCAGTTCTTC. The rearrangement uses TRBV28 and TRBJ2-1; TRBD2 matches 10 bases. The germline V gene has CDR1 MDHEN and CDR2 SYDVKM. J gave up 9 bases and V 5 bases, and 19 bases lay outside the gene matches. This CDR3 region has 18 residues.

The chain couples TRBV27 to TRBJ2-6, with 7 positions matching TRBD1. The CDR3 runs 15 residues. CDR1 and CDR2 (germline): MNHEY, SMNVEV (reference sequence). The V segment lost 4 bases and the J segment 4 bases; nucleotides outside the gene matches: 4. The CDR3 spells CASSYTGVGANVLTF. CDR3 in DNA: TGTGCCAGCAGTTATACAGGGGTGGGGGCCAACGTCCTGACTTTC.

With regard to this clone: Other nucleotide sequences in the sample specify the same CDR3. This chain connects TRBV2 to TRBJ2-1; D gene unclear. The germline gives CDR1 SNHLY, CDR2 FYNNEI. V lost 5 bases and J 4 bases, leaving 9 bases between the germline ends. There are 13 residues in the CDR3. The CDR3 reads CASSPGPYNEQFF. CDR3 DNA: TGTGCCAGCAGTCCAGGCCCGTACAATGAGCAGTTCTTC.

The genes are TRBV6-1 and TRBJ2-3; 10 bases are shared with TRBD1. V was clipped by 6 bases and J by 1 base; unmatched bases: 4. The CDR3 contains 15 residues. Germline V gene data show CDR1 as MNHNS and CDR2 as SASEGT. As DNA, the CDR3 is TGTGCCAGCAGATTCGGGACAGGGGGCACAGATACGCAGTATTTT. Encoded protein: CASRFGTGGTDTQYF.

This clone was seen only a few times. The rearrangement links TRBV18 to TRBJ2-4, with D possibly TRBD2 on 6 matching bases. The CDR3 is made up of 14 amino acids. Germline V gives CDR1 KGHSH, CDR2 LQKENI. Trimming shortened V by 2 bases and J by 1 base, and 6 bases separated the two germline ends. CDR3 DNA: TGTGCCAGCTCACCAGGGGGGGCCAAAAACATTCAGTACTTC. This translates into CASSPGGAKNIQYF.